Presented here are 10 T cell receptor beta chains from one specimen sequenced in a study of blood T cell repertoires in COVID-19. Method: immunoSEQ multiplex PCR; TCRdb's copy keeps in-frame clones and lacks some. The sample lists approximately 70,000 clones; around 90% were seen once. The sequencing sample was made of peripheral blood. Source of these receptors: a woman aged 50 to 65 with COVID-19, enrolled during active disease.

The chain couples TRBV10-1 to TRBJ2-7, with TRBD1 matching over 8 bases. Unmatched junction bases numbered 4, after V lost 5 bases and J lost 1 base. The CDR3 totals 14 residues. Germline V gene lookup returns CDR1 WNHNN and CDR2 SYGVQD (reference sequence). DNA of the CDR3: TGCGCCAGCAGTTGGACAGGGCTTTCCTACGAGCAGTACTTC. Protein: CASSWTGLSYEQYF.

This CDR3 reads CASSPRIAGGSSYNEQFF. DNA of the CDR3: TGTGCCAGCAGCCCTAGAATAGCGGGAGGGAGCTCCTACAATGAGCAGTTCTTC. This chain connects TRBV5-4 to TRBJ2-1; 11 nucleotides agree with TRBD2. V shed 4 bases and J 0 bases; nucleotides not matched to a gene: 9. Germline V lookup: CDR1 SGHNT, CDR2 YYREEE (reference sequence). The CDR3 contains 18 residues.

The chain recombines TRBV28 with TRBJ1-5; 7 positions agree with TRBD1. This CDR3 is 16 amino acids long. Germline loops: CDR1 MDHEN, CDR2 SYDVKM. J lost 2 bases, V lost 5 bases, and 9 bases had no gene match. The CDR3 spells CASSPHRGLGNQPQHF. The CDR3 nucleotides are TGTGCCAGCAGTCCACACAGGGGTTTGGGCAATCAGCCCCAGCATTTT.

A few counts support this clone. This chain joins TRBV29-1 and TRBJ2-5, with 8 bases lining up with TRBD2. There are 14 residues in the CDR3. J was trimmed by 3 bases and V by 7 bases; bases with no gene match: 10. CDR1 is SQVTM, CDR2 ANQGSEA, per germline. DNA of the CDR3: TGCAGCGCTGTAGCGGGATCCGCCAAAGAGACCCAGTACTTC. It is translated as CSAVAGSAKETQYF.

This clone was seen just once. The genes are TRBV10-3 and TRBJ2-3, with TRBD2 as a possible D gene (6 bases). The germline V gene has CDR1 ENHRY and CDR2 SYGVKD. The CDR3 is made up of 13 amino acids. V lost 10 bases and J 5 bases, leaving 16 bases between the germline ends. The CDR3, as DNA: TGTGCCAGCAAAAGCGGGTCGGGAGATACGCAGTATTTT. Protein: CASKSGSGDTQYF.

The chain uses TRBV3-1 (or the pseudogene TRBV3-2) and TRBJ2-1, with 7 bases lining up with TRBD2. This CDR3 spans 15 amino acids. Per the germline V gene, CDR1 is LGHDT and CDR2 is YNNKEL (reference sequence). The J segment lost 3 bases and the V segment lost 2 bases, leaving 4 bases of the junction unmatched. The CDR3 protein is CASSQRGGVYNEQFF. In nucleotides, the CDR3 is TGTGCCAGCAGCCAACGCGGGGGAGTCTACAATGAGCAGTTCTTC.

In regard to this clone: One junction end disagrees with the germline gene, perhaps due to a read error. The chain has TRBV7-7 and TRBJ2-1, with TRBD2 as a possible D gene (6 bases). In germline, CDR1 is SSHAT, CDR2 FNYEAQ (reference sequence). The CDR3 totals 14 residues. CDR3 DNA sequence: TGTGCTAGCAGCCGAGGGACTGGTGACAATGAGCAGTTCTTC. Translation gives CASSRGTGDNEQFF.

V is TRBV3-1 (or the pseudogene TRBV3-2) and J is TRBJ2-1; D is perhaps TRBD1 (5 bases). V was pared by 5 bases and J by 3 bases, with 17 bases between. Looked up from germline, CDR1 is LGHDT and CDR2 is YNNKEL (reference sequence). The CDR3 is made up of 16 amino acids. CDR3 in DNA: TGTGCCAGCAGCTCAGTTGCAGGGAAGAGCTACAATGAGCAGTTCTTC. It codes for CASSSVAGKSYNEQFF.

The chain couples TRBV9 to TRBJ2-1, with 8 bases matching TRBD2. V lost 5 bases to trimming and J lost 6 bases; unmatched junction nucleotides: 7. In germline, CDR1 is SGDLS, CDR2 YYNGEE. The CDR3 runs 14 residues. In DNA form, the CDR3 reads TGTGCCAGCAGTCCTACCGGGACTAGCAATGAGCAGTTCTTC. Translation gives CASSPTGTSNEQFF. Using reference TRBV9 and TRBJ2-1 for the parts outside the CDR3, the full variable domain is DSGVTQTPKHLITATGQRVTLRCSPRSGDLSVYWYQQSLDQGLQFLIQYYNGEERAKGNILERFSAQQFPDLHSELNLSSLELGDSALYFCASSPTGTSNEQFFGPGTRLTVL.

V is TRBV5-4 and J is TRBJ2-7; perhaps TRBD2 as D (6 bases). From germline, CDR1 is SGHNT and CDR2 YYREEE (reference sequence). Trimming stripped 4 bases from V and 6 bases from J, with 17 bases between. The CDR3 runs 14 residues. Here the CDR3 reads CASSPNTGVSEQYF. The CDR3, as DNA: TGTGCCAGCAGCCCAAACACGGGAGTCTCCGAGCAGTACTTC.